A single sample is the source of the 12 T cell receptor beta chains below, sequenced in a study of T cell responses to AZD1222 COVID-19 vaccine. Clones were read by immunoSEQ multiplex PCR, and TCRdb kept only the in-frame ones, dropping some. The table lists more than 95,000 clones, 90% of them singletons, with nearly 4.5% in the top ten. This specimen consisted of peripheral blood, obtained on day 0 of MenACWY control vaccination. Source of these receptors: an adult in good health.

A single count supports this clone. The CDR3 DNA reads as TGTGCCAGCAGCTTAGTGACAGGGTCGATGTACGAGCAGTACTTC. Its protein product is CASSLVTGSMYEQYF. The rearrangement uses TRBV7-9 and TRBJ2-7; 7 bases align to TRBD1. The CDR3 loop spans 15 amino acids. Germline V gene sequence: CDR1 SEHNR, CDR2 FQNEAQ (reference sequence). The V gene end was trimmed by 1 base and the J gene end by 4 bases; junction bases not matched to a gene: 7.

There are a few counts of this clone. The chain joins TRBV18 to TRBJ1-2, with 7 bases identical to TRBD1. From germline, CDR1 is KGHSH and CDR2 LQKENI. The length of the CDR3 is 17 residues. V shed 5 bases and J 7 bases; nucleotides not matched to a gene: 19. The DNA of the CDR3 is TGTGCCAGCTCAAGATTTGGACAGGATAGTGGGGACGGTGGCTACACCTTC. It encodes CASSRFGQDSGDGGYTF.

The chain employs TRBV5-6 and TRBJ2-1; tentative D call: TRBD1 (5 bases). The V and J ends lost 0 bases and 15 bases respectively, with 10 bases between them. Germline CDR1 and CDR2: SGHDT and YYEEEE. This CDR3 is built from 11 residues. Written as DNA, the CDR3 is TGTGCCAGCAGCTTGGCCGACAGCCGGTTCTTC. It is translated as CASSLADSRFF.

The chain carries TRBV11-2 and TRBJ2-5; maybe TRBD2 (5 bases). CDR1 is SGHAT, CDR2 FQNNGV, per germline. V lost 3 bases, J lost 3 bases, and 11 bases lay in between. The CDR3 is 14 residues long. This chain's CDR3 is CASSLIAGKETQYF. The DNA for the CDR3 is TGTGCCAGCAGCTTGATAGCCGGGAAAGAGACCCAGTACTTC.

CDR3: CASSFPEWNQPQHF. CDR3 DNA sequence: TGTGCCAGCAGTTTTCCCGAATGGAATCAGCCCCAGCATTTT. The rearrangement links TRBV28 to TRBJ1-5; no clear D gene. Germline assignment: CDR1 MDHEN and CDR2 SYDVKM. This CDR3 comprises 14 residues. The germline V and J ends were trimmed by 3 bases and 4 bases, with 10 bases remaining between them.

The chain carries TRBV11-2 and TRBJ1-6; D gene ambiguous. The CDR3 has 17 amino acids. Trimming took 4 bases from V and 0 from J, leaving 13 bases between them. CDR1 is SGHAT, CDR2 FQNNGV, per germline. The CDR3 coding sequence is TGTGCCAGCAGCTCCACGACACTAAGCTCCTATAATTCACCCCTCCACTTT. Its translation is CASSSTTLSSYNSPLHF.

V gene TRBV29-1 combines with J gene TRBJ1-4; D might be TRBD1 (5 bases). Germline-derived CDR1 and CDR2 are SQVTM and ANQGSEA. This CDR3 contains 13 residues. V was clipped by 3 bases and J by 6 bases, with 11 bases between them. The CDR3 reads CSVERSGDEKLFF. CDR3 in DNA: TGCAGCGTTGAGAGGTCGGGGGATGAAAAACTGTTTTTT.

The chain recombines TRBV27 with TRBJ1-2; D gene unclear. There are 15 residues in the CDR3. Germline V gene sequence: CDR1 MNHEY, CDR2 SMNVEV (reference sequence). V was trimmed by 2 bases and J by 2 bases, leaving 12 bases between them. CDR3 nucleotide sequence: TGTGCCAGCAGTTTACTTTGGCCAACCAACTATGGCTACACCTTC. Protein sequence: CASSLLWPTNYGYTF.

The chain employs TRBV7-6 and TRBJ2-1, with 12 bases matching TRBD2. V lost 5 bases, J lost 8 bases, and 10 bases stayed unmatched. Germline CDR1 is SGHVS and CDR2 is FNYEAQ. The CDR3 covers 16 residues. The CDR3 nucleotides read TGTGCCAGCAGCCACCTAGCGGGAGGGGGTGGAGATGAGCAGTTCTTC. It translates to CASSHLAGGGGDEQFF.

The chain is built from TRBV19 and TRBJ1-4; D remains ambiguous. V shed 6 bases and J shed 5 bases, with 7 bases lying between them. There are 12 residues in the CDR3. Germline V lookup: CDR1 LNHDA, CDR2 SQIVND (reference sequence). The CDR3 DNA reads as TGTGCCAGTAGGACGTCAAATGAAAAACTGTTTTTT. It specifies CASRTSNEKLFF.

This clone was recorded only once. The V gene is TRBV19, the J gene TRBJ2-6; D ambiguous. Germline CDR1 is LNHDA and CDR2 is SQIVND (reference sequence). V was shortened by 2 bases and J by 3 bases, with 8 bases between the two germline ends. The CDR3 is 15 amino acids. The CDR3 is CASSIYLDGANVLTF. CDR3 in DNA: TGTGCCAGTAGTATATACCTGGATGGGGCCAACGTCCTGACTTTC. The whole variable domain, filled in from reference TRBV19 and TRBJ2-6, reads DGGITQSPKYLFRKEGQNVTLSCEQNLNHDAMYWYRQDPGQGLRLIYYSQIVNDFQKGDIAEGYSVSREKKESFPLTVTSAQKNPTAFYLCASSIYLDGANVLTFGAGSRLTVL.

The CDR3 protein is CASSEGFSNQPQHF. CDR3 DNA sequence: TGTGCCAGCAGCGAGGGGTTTAGCAATCAGCCCCAGCATTTT. The chain carries TRBV2 and TRBJ1-5; tentative D call: TRBD1 (5 bases). Trimming left V 6 bases short and J 0 bases short, with 9 bases between. CDR1 is SNHLY and CDR2 is FYNNEI in the germline V gene. CDR3 size: 14 residues.